These 26 T cell receptor beta chains were sequenced from one sample in a study of blood T cell repertoires in COVID-19. The data were produced by immunoSEQ multiplex PCR, yet TCRdb's version contains in-frame clones alone and is incomplete. There are 100,000 to 150,000 clones in the sample; over 80% occur only once, and 2% to 3% lies in the top ten. Material: peripheral blood. These TCRs come from a man aged 50 or older with active COVID-19.

This chain joins TRBV10-3 and TRBJ2-3; 7 nucleotides agree with TRBD1. This CDR3 has 17 residues. V was pared by 6 bases and J by 3 bases, with 15 bases of the junction left unmatched. Germline CDR1 reads ENHRY; CDR2 reads SYGVKD. This CDR3 is CAISPRFGQEETDTQYF. The CDR3 nucleotides read TGTGCCATCAGCCCCCGTTTCGGACAGGAGGAAACAGATACGCAGTATTTT.

The sample holds a few counts of this clone. The J gene is TRBJ2-2, the V gene TRBV2; unclear D gene. This CDR3 spans 13 amino acids. The germline CDR1 and CDR2 sequences are SNHLY and FYNNEI. Trimming pared 6 bases from V and 9 bases from J, leaving 14 bases between. The CDR3 sequence is CASSMSTIRELFF. DNA of the CDR3: TGTGCCAGCAGCATGTCTACGATCAGGGAGCTGTTTTTT.

The chain combines TRBV6-2 or TRBV6-3 with TRBJ2-1, with no clear D. Germline V lookup: CDR1 MNHEY, CDR2 SVGEGT. The CDR3 spans 15 residues. Trimming took 5 bases from V and 6 from J, leaving 17 bases between them. CDR3 in DNA: TGTGCCAGCAGTACTGCAGGAATACCCCCCAATGAGCAGTTCTTC. Translating it yields CASSTAGIPPNEQFF.

This rearrangement joins TRBV3-1 (or the pseudogene TRBV3-2) to TRBJ1-1; D unclear. Germline V gene sequence: CDR1 LGHDT, CDR2 YNNKEL (reference sequence). This CDR3 is built from 12 residues. Trimming shortened V by 4 bases and J by 2 bases, and 5 bases separated the two germline ends. CDR3 sequence reads: CASSRGNTEAFF. CDR3 nucleotide sequence: TGTGCCAGCAGCCGAGGTAACACTGAAGCTTTCTTT.

The V gene is TRBV7-3, the J gene TRBJ2-4; D possibly corresponds to TRBD1 (5 bases). The CDR3 totals 15 residues. Germline values: CDR1 SGHTA, CDR2 FQGTGA. Trimming took off 5 bases at V and 1 base at J, with 12 bases between the two ends. The CDR3 here is CASSQDKGAKNIQYF. The CDR3 region has the DNA TGTGCCAGCAGCCAAGATAAGGGGGCCAAAAACATTCAGTACTTC. Using reference TRBV7-3 and TRBJ2-4 for the parts outside the CDR3, the full variable domain is GAGVSQTPSNKVTEKGKYVELRCDPISGHTALYWYRQSLGQGPEFLIYFQGTGAADDSGLPNDRFFAVRPEGSVSTLKIQRTERGDSAVYLCASSQDKGAKNIQYFGAGTRLSVL.

The V gene is TRBV4-2, the J gene TRBJ1-2; 10 nucleotides line up with TRBD1. The V and J ends lost 4 bases and 5 bases, in that order; junction bases with no gene match: 4. CDR3 length equals 14 residues. The V gene's germline CDR1 is LGHNA and CDR2 YNFKEQ. The CDR3 sequence: CASSPDRGEYGYTF. CDR3 nucleotides: TGTGCCAGCAGCCCGGACAGGGGGGAATATGGCTACACCTTC.

This sequence joins TRBV6-2 or TRBV6-3 and TRBJ1-2; D is unresolved. Germline values: CDR1 MNHEY, CDR2 SVGEGT. There are 13 residues in the CDR3. V dropped 0 bases and J dropped 4 bases, with 6 bases sitting between them. The CDR3 sequence: CASSYSVSYGYTF. CDR3 DNA sequence: TGTGCCAGCAGTTACTCCGTCAGCTATGGCTACACCTTC.

This rearrangement joins TRBV4-3 to TRBJ2-2; 13 nucleotides match TRBD2. V shed 0 bases, J shed 7 bases, and the junction held 5 bases outside the gene matches. The CDR3 totals 17 residues. CDR1 is LGHNA, CDR2 YSLEER, per germline. DNA for the CDR3: TGCGCCAGCAGCCAAGAGTGGGGACTAGCGGGGATCGGGGAGCTGTTTTTT. Translation gives CASSQEWGLAGIGELFF.

This rearrangement joins TRBV11-2 to TRBJ2-1; 9 bases align to TRBD2. The CDR3 consists of 17 residues. The J segment lost 6 bases and the V segment lost 6 bases, leaving 15 bases of the junction unmatched. Looked up from germline, CDR1 is SGHAT and CDR2 is FQNNGV. The CDR3 DNA sequence: TGTGCCAGCAGAAGACGGACTAGCGCTCAGCGAGTCAATGAGCAGTTCTTC. Encoded protein: CASRRRTSAQRVNEQFF.

The chain couples TRBV18 to TRBJ1-5; D gene unclear. V was cut by 6 bases and J by 4 bases, with 13 bases left in between. CDR3 length equals 14 residues. Per the germline V gene, CDR1 is KGHSH and CDR2 is LQKENI. CDR3 region: CASSLAEKNQPQHF. DNA for the CDR3: TGTGCCAGCTCCCTTGCGGAGAAGAATCAGCCCCAGCATTTT.

The chain is built from TRBV7-9 and TRBJ1-1; tentatively, D is TRBD1 (6 bases). This CDR3 has 13 residues. V was clipped by 1 base and J by 7 bases, with 10 bases between them. The germline V gene encodes CDR1 SEHNR and CDR2 FQNEAQ (reference sequence). CDR3 loop: CASSLEGGNEAFF. The CDR3 DNA sequence: TGTGCCAGCAGCTTAGAGGGGGGGAATGAAGCTTTCTTT. Full variable domain (rest looked up from reference TRBV7-9 and TRBJ1-1): DTGVSQNPRHKITKRGQNVTFRCDPISEHNRLYWYRQTLGQGPEFLTYFQNEAQLEKSRLLSDRFSAERPKGSFSTLEIQRTEQGDSAMYLCASSLEGGNEAFFGQGTRLTVV.

The genes are TRBV30 and TRBJ2-3; TRBD1 might be the D (6 bases). The CDR3 covers 14 residues. The V end was cut by 4 bases, the J end by 1 base, with 12 bases between. The germline V gene encodes CDR1 GTSNPN and CDR2 SVGIG (reference sequence). Written as DNA, the CDR3 is TGTGCCTGGAAGTTGGGGGCGGGCACAGATACGCAGTATTTT. It codes for CAWKLGAGTDTQYF.

The V gene is TRBV15, the J gene TRBJ1-1; perhaps TRBD1 as D (6 bases). The CDR3 sequence is 17 residues long. Germline assignment: CDR1 LNHNV and CDR2 YYDKDF (reference sequence). V shed 2 bases and J shed 1 base, with 17 bases lying between them. The DNA for the CDR3 is TGTGCCACCAGCAGACTAGACACCGGGACAAAGAACACTGAAGCTTTCTTT. It yields the protein CATSRLDTGTKNTEAFF. Together with reference TRBV15 and TRBJ1-1, the CDR3 gives the full variable domain: DAMVIQNPRYQVTQFGKPVTLSCSQTLNHNVMYWYQQKSSQAPKLLFHYYDKDFNNEADTPDNFQSRRPNTSFCFLDIRSPGLGDTAMYLCATSRLDTGTKNTEAFFGQGTRLTVV.

The rearrangement joins TRBV30 to TRBJ2-1, with 8 bases that match TRBD1. The V segment lost 1 base and the J segment 3 bases; nucleotides outside the gene matches: 5. Germline V CDR1 and CDR2: GTSNPN, SVGIG (reference sequence). This CDR3 contains 15 residues. The CDR3, as DNA: TGTGCCTGGAGTGGGGGACAGGCCAACTACAATGAGCAGTTCTTC. Translated, it gives CAWSGGQANYNEQFF.

This sequence joins TRBV30 and TRBJ2-3, with 12 bases fitting TRBD1. Trimming took 3 bases from V and 3 from J; bases not matched to a gene: 4. This CDR3 region has 15 residues. Germline loops: CDR1 GTSNPN, CDR2 SVGIG (reference sequence). The CDR3 reads CAWRGQGAQTDTQYF. CDR3 DNA sequence: TGTGCCTGGAGGGGACAGGGGGCGCAGACAGATACGCAGTATTTT.

About this clone itself: At one end the junction does not follow the germline gene, possibly because of a read error. Other DNA sequences of this sample code for an identical CDR3. The CDR3 nucleotides are TGCGCCAGCAGCCAAGCGACAGGTGGTAACTATGGCTACACCTTC. Translation gives CASSQATGGNYGYTF. The chain uses TRBV3-1 (or the pseudogene TRBV3-2) and TRBJ1-2, with TRBD1 as a possible D gene (6 bases). The CDR3 totals 15 residues. The germline gives CDR1 LGHDT, CDR2 YNNKEL (reference sequence).

The chain couples TRBV7-2 to TRBJ1-5; 7 nucleotides agree with TRBD1. Germline assignment: CDR1 SGHTA and CDR2 FQGNSA. The CDR3 loop spans 13 amino acids. J lost 7 bases, V lost 4 bases, and 4 bases had no gene match. For the CDR3, the DNA is TGTGCCAGCAGCTGGGACAGAGACCAGCCCCAGCATTTT. Amino acid sequence: CASSWDRDQPQHF.

The gene calls are TRBV19 and TRBJ2-5; the match to TRBD1 covers 10 bases. Looked up from germline, CDR1 is LNHDA and CDR2 is SQIVND (reference sequence). The CDR3 has 15 amino acids. J was trimmed by 5 bases and V by 5 bases; bases with no gene match: 8. CDR3 in amino acids: CASSLNLGQGETQYF. Here the CDR3 DNA reads TGTGCCAGTAGTCTCAACCTGGGACAGGGGGAGACCCAGTACTTC.

For this clone: The same CDR3 also results from other DNA sequences found in this sample. The chain uses TRBV27 and TRBJ2-3; 7 bases align to TRBD2. The V gene's germline CDR1 is MNHEY and CDR2 SMNVEV (reference sequence). V shed 5 bases and J 0 bases; nucleotides not matched to a gene: 5. The CDR3 extends over 15 amino acids. CDR3 protein: CASSPGLGSTDTQYF. CDR3 in DNA: TGTGCCAGCAGTCCCGGACTAGGAAGCACAGATACGCAGTATTTT.

This rearrangement joins TRBV6-2 or TRBV6-3 to TRBJ1-6, with 8 nucleotides matching TRBD1. CDR3 size: 15 residues. CDR1 MNHEY and CDR2 SVGEGT come from the germline V gene. With 4 bases clipped from V and 11 bases from J, the junction kept 10 bases outside the gene matches. The CDR3 spells CASSSTGQVFTPLHF. The CDR3 DNA follows: TGTGCCAGCAGTTCGACGGGACAGGTCTTTACACCCCTCCACTTT.

The V gene is TRBV6-5, the J gene TRBJ2-3; 10 bases line up with TRBD2. Looked up from germline, CDR1 is MNHEY and CDR2 is SVGAGI. The V gene end was trimmed by 11 bases and the J gene end by 3 bases; junction bases not matched to a gene: 8. The CDR3 spans 14 residues. The CDR3 bases are TGTGCCGGCACAAAGCGGGGGGGTACAGATACGCAGTATTTT. It translates to CAGTKRGGTDTQYF.

This clone has only one observation. The chain links TRBV3-1 (or the pseudogene TRBV3-2) to TRBJ1-1; D is possibly TRBD1 (6 bases). V lost 1 base, J lost 10 bases, and 13 bases lay in between. Per the germline V gene, CDR1 is LGHDT and CDR2 is YNNKEL (reference sequence). CDR3 length: 13 residues. CDR3 in amino acids: CASSQGGRGGAFF. The CDR3 region has the DNA TGTGCCAGCAGCCAAGGGGGGCGCGGAGGAGCTTTCTTT.

The rearrangement links TRBV19 to TRBJ2-1; 7 nucleotides line up with TRBD1. CDR1 LNHDA and CDR2 SQIVND come from the germline V gene (reference sequence). J gave up 0 bases and V 7 bases, and 6 bases lay outside the gene matches. This CDR3 is built from 15 residues. CDR3 region: CASKRDRSSYNEQFF. CDR3 nucleotides: TGTGCCAGTAAAAGGGACAGAAGCTCCTACAATGAGCAGTTCTTC.

The chain recombines TRBV5-1 with TRBJ1-4; no clear D. CDR1 SGHRS and CDR2 YFSETQ come from the germline V gene. The V end was cut by 4 bases, the J end by 0 bases, with 16 bases between. This CDR3 has 17 residues. This CDR3 reads CASSLQAGPATNEKLFF. DNA for the CDR3: TGCGCCAGCAGCCTTCAAGCAGGCCCAGCAACTAATGAAAAACTGTTTTTT.

In nucleotides, the CDR3 is TGCAGCGTTAGAGGGGGCACGAACACTGAAGCTTTCTTT. It translates to CSVRGGTNTEAFF. This chain joins TRBV29-1 and TRBJ1-1, with 7 bases fitting TRBD1. V lost 5 bases, J lost 1 base, and 4 bases stayed unmatched. The CDR3 is 13 residues long. Germline loops: CDR1 SQVTM, CDR2 ANQGSEA. Full variable domain (missing parts from reference TRBV29-1 and TRBJ1-1): SAVISQKPSRDICQRGTSLTIQCQVDSQVTMMFWYRQQPGQSLTLIATANQGSEATYESGFVIDKFPISRPNLTFSTLTVSNMSPEDSSIYLCSVRGGTNTEAFFGQGTRLTVV.

The chain couples TRBV5-8 to TRBJ1-2, with 7 bases matching TRBD1. The CDR3 has 16 amino acids. Trimming removed 4 bases from V and 4 bases from J; junction bases left unmatched: 13. CDR1 is SGHTS and CDR2 is YDEGEE in the germline V gene. CDR3 in DNA: TGTGCCAGCAGCCCCCAGGCAGGGGGACCAACCTATGGCTACACCTTC. It is translated as CASSPQAGGPTYGYTF.